What follows are 25 T cell receptor beta chains derived from one specimen sequenced in a study of cytomegalovirus exposure and HLA in healthy donors. 60 Vbeta and 13 Jbeta primers were used in PCR. Sequencing used immunoSEQ multiplex PCR; TCRdb keeps in-frame clones, though not all of them. Of over 70,000 clones detected, 70% to 80% appear once; the ten largest clones hold roughly 3%. The sample taken for sequencing was PBMCs. The origin of the receptors is a man aged 50 or older in good health and CMV-seropositive.

The rearrangement links TRBV7-3 to TRBJ2-1, with 7 bases lining up with TRBD1. Germline lookup yields CDR1 SGHTA and CDR2 FQGTGA. The CDR3 is made up of 12 amino acids. The ends lost 4 bases at V and 7 bases at J; junction bases unmatched: 1. CDR3 protein: CASSSGGNEQFF. The CDR3 nucleotides read TGTGCCAGCAGCTCAGGGGGTAATGAGCAGTTCTTC. The full variable domain, with the rest looked up from reference TRBV7-3 and TRBJ2-1, is GAGVSQTPSNKVTEKGKYVELRCDPISGHTALYWYRQSLGQGPEFLIYFQGTGAADDSGLPNDRFFAVRPEGSVSTLKIQRTERGDSAVYLCASSSGGNEQFFGPGTRLTVL.

As to this clone: The same CDR3 also results from other DNA sequences found in this sample. The chain couples TRBV4-1 to TRBJ1-1; 8 bases fit TRBD1. Germline CDR1 and CDR2: MGHRA and YSYEKL. The CDR3 is 15 residues long. Trimming cost V 4 bases and J 11 bases; bases outside gene matches: 15. CDR3: CASSPPFDRGITAFF. Here the CDR3 DNA reads TGCGCCAGCAGCCCCCCCTTTGACAGGGGAATAACGGCTTTCTTT.

Concerning this clone: Other DNA sequences from this sample encode an identical CDR3 as well. The V gene is TRBV7-9, the J gene TRBJ1-2; 9 bases line up with TRBD1. Germline V gene data show CDR1 as SEHNR and CDR2 as FQNEAQ (reference sequence). V trimming: 0 bases; J trimming: 4 bases; junction bases outside the gene matches: 9. CDR3 length: 17 residues. The CDR3 DNA sequence: TGTGCCAGCAGCTTAGCTGGGGGACAGGGCTCCGGCTATGGCTACACCTTC. Protein product: CASSLAGGQGSGYGYTF.

The chain uses TRBV19 and TRBJ2-1, with 10 bases lining up with TRBD1. Germline V gene data show CDR1 as LNHDA and CDR2 as SQIVND (reference sequence). The CDR3 totals 15 residues. The ends lost 5 bases at V and 4 bases at J; junction bases unmatched: 5. The CDR3 region is CASSLGTGEYNEQFF. CDR3 sequence (DNA): TGTGCCAGTAGTCTCGGGACAGGGGAATACAATGAGCAGTTCTTC.

J is TRBJ1-5 and V is TRBV7-8, with no clear D. The CDR3 is 13 residues long. V was cut by 5 bases and J by 0 bases, with 5 bases left in between. Germline loops: CDR1 SGHVS, CDR2 FQNEAQ. As DNA, the CDR3 is TGTGCCAGCAGCCCCCATAGCAATCAGCCCCAGCATTTT. Amino acid sequence: CASSPHSNQPQHF.

J is TRBJ2-2 and V is TRBV6-5, with D possibly being TRBD2 (7 bases). The CDR3 runs 14 residues. Between the trimmed V and J ends, which lost 10 bases and 6 bases, there was a span of 18 bases. Germline values: CDR1 MNHEY, CDR2 SVGAGI. Here the CDR3 reads CATTGTMTAGELFF. In DNA form, the CDR3 reads TGTGCCACTACAGGGACTATGACCGCCGGGGAGCTGTTTTTT.

CDR3 amino acids: CASSLFTGTPSTDTQYF. DNA of the CDR3: TGTGCCAGCAGCTTATTCACCGGGACACCTAGCACAGATACGCAGTATTTT. The V gene is TRBV13, the J gene TRBJ2-3; D is perhaps TRBD1 (6 bases). The V and J ends lost 2 bases and 0 bases respectively, with 15 bases between them. The germline CDR1 and CDR2 sequences are PRHDT and FYEKMQ (reference sequence). CDR3 size: 17 residues.

The J gene is TRBJ2-7, the V gene TRBV9; D might be TRBD2 (5 bases). The germline V gene has CDR1 SGDLS and CDR2 YYNGEE. Trimming stripped 0 bases from V and 3 bases from J, with 13 bases between. The CDR3 contains 15 residues. This CDR3 is CASSVAPGSYYEQYF. CDR3 DNA sequence: TGTGCCAGCAGCGTAGCTCCGGGGTCGTACTACGAGCAGTACTTC. The whole variable domain, remainder taken from reference TRBV9 and TRBJ2-7, is DSGVTQTPKHLITATGQRVTLRCSPRSGDLSVYWYQQSLDQGLQFLIQYYNGEERAKGNILERFSAQQFPDLHSELNLSSLELGDSALYFCASSVAPGSYYEQYFGPGTRLTVT.

The chain employs TRBV19 and TRBJ1-2, with no clear D. This CDR3 spans 13 amino acids. Trimming took 8 bases from V and 2 from J, leaving 12 bases between them. Germline V CDR1 and CDR2: LNHDA, SQIVND (reference sequence). In DNA form, the CDR3 reads TGTGCCAGTTTGGAAGGAGTAAACTATGGCTACACCTTC. Its translation is CASLEGVNYGYTF.

This chain joins TRBV9 and TRBJ2-3, with 13 bases matching TRBD2. The CDR3 loop spans 17 amino acids. The germline V gene has CDR1 SGDLS and CDR2 YYNGEE. V shed 1 base, J shed 5 bases, and the junction held 7 bases outside the gene matches. CDR3 bases: TGTGCCAGCAGCGTAACGTTCGGGACTAGCGGGATAGATACGCAGTATTTT. It specifies CASSVTFGTSGIDTQYF.

Turning to this clone: The junction departs from germline at one end; a sequencing error may be responsible. The chain joins TRBV5-1 to TRBJ1-3; TRBD1 matches at 9 bases. The germline CDR1 and CDR2 sequences are SGHRS and YFSETQ. The CDR3 has 16 residues. The CDR3 sequence: CAGSLNGQGTLNTIYF. In DNA form, the CDR3 reads TGCGCCGGCAGCTTGAATGGACAGGGGACTTTAAACACCATATATTTT.

This clone was recorded once. V usage is TRBV7-2 and J usage is TRBJ2-5, with 7 nucleotides matching TRBD1. The end of the DNA fits TRBJ2-7 better, so the J call may be wrong. The CDR3 runs to 15 residues. Germline V lookup: CDR1 SGHTA, CDR2 FQGNSA. Here the CDR3 DNA reads TGTGCCAGCAGCCCAGAACAGGGGTTTCCCTACGAGCAGTACTTC. Residues: CASSPEQGFPYEQYF.

The chain carries TRBV11-3 and TRBJ2-3; TRBD2 agrees at 7 bases. CDR3 length: 15 amino acids. V lost 5 bases, J lost 5 bases, and 10 bases stayed unmatched. In germline, CDR1 is SGHNT, CDR2 YENEEA. The CDR3 bases are TGTGCCAGCAGCAGAAAGCGGGAAGGTGGAGATACGCAGTATTTT. Its protein product is CASSRKREGGDTQYF.

As DNA, the CDR3 is TGTGCCAGCAGCCCCAGTAGGGGAACAGATACGCAGTATTTT. This encodes CASSPSRGTDTQYF. The chain couples TRBV7-2 to TRBJ2-3; D might be TRBD1 (5 bases). This CDR3 has 14 amino acids. Trimming left V 5 bases short and J 3 bases short, with 12 bases between. CDR1 is SGHTA, CDR2 FQGNSA, per germline.

The chain couples TRBV21-1 to TRBJ1-5; TRBD1 is the table's D call, not checked against the DNA. TRBV21-1 is given as a pseudogene. The CDR3 runs to 15 residues. The CDR3 DNA reads as TGTGCCAGCAGCAGGGGGACAGTCCCCAATCAGCCCCAGCATTTT. Protein sequence: CASSRGTVPNQPQHF.

J is TRBJ2-5 and V is TRBV30, with 7 bases that match TRBD2. Gene TRBJ2-7 matches the end of the DNA better, so the J call may be wrong. Germline V gene data show CDR1 as GTSNPN and CDR2 as SVGIG (reference sequence). The CDR3 spans 14 residues. For the CDR3, the DNA is TGTGCCTGGGGGGAGTCGGGGGGACTAAACGAGCAGTACTTC. It is translated as CAWGESGGLNEQYF.

This clone has just a few counts. V usage is TRBV7-8 and J usage is TRBJ1-1; D is possibly TRBD1 (5 bases). The CDR3 length is 19 residues. The V end lost 3 bases, the J end lost 0 bases, and 23 bases lay between the germline ends. Germline CDR1 SGHVS, CDR2 FQNEAQ. The CDR3 reads CASSFPGGSARVMNTEAFF. Written as DNA, the CDR3 is TGTGCCAGCAGCTTTCCTGGGGGGAGTGCCCGGGTTATGAACACTGAAGCTTTCTTT. Together with reference TRBV7-8 and TRBJ1-1, the CDR3 gives the full variable domain: GAGVSQSPRYKVAKRGQDVALRCDPISGHVSLFWYQQALGQGPEFLTYFQNEAQLDKSGLPSDRFFAERPEGSVSTLKIQRTQQEDSAVYLCASSFPGGSARVMNTEAFFGQGTRLTVV.

The chain carries TRBV27 and TRBJ2-1, with 10 positions matching TRBD1. Germline lookup yields CDR1 MNHEY and CDR2 SMNVEV (reference sequence). V gave up 0 bases and J gave up 2 bases; unmatched junction bases: 4. The CDR3 is 17 residues long. The CDR3 DNA follows: TGTGCCAGCAGTTTATCGGGGACAGGGGTTCCCTACAATGAGCAGTTCTTC. Translating gives CASSLSGTGVPYNEQFF.

V and J are TRBV7-2 and TRBJ1-1; a possible D gene is TRBD1 (6 bases). The V gene's germline CDR1 is SGHTA and CDR2 FQGNSA. The CDR3 runs to 13 residues. Trimming removed 5 bases from V and 4 bases from J, with 11 bases in between. The CDR3 region has the DNA TGTGCCAGCAGCCTTAGGGGGAGCACTGAAGCTTTCTTT. Its translation is CASSLRGSTEAFF.

This chain links TRBV14 with TRBJ1-2, with D possibly matching TRBD1 (5 bases). The germline CDR1 and CDR2 sequences are SGHDN and FVKESK. Trimming took off 5 bases at V and 4 bases at J, with 11 bases between the two ends. This CDR3 spans 13 amino acids. The CDR3 bases are TGTGCCAGCAGCACCAGGGTTAGCTATGGCTACACCTTC. It codes for CASSTRVSYGYTF.

The chain is built from TRBV6-7 and TRBJ2-2, with 12 bases fitting TRBD2. Being an ORF, TRBV6-7 has a function that is uncertain. With V trimmed by 6 bases and J by 5 bases, 4 bases remained unmatched. CDR3 length equals 15 residues. CDR3 in amino acids: CASRAGTSGTGELFF. The CDR3 region has the DNA TGTGCCAGCAGAGCCGGGACTAGCGGGACCGGGGAGCTGTTTTTT.

This clone was picked up a small number of times. The chain joins TRBV4-3 to TRBJ2-7, with 7 bases identical to TRBD1. The V segment lost 2 bases and the J segment 4 bases; nucleotides outside the gene matches: 2. CDR3 size: 13 residues. Germline CDR1 LGHNA, CDR2 YSLEER. CDR3 protein: CASSQQGQYEQYF. CDR3 DNA: TGCGCCAGCAGCCAACAGGGACAGTACGAGCAGTACTTC.

The chain employs TRBV7-2 and TRBJ1-1, with TRBD1 identical over 7 bases. This CDR3 has 15 residues. Per germline, CDR1 SGHTA and CDR2 FQGNSA. V was pared by 5 bases and J by 4 bases, with 10 bases of the junction left unmatched. The CDR3 nucleotides are TGTGCCAGCAGCCGGAGACAGGGTACAAGCACTGAAGCTTTCTTT. Protein: CASSRRQGTSTEAFF.

V and J are TRBV27 and TRBJ1-4, with TRBD1 as a possible D gene (5 bases). The CDR3 is 14 amino acids. Germline lookup yields CDR1 MNHEY and CDR2 SMNVEV (reference sequence). The V end was cut by 8 bases, the J end by 1 base, with 11 bases between. CDR3: CASCPQGTNEKLFF. CDR3 sequence (DNA): TGTGCCAGCTGCCCCCAGGGAACTAATGAAAAACTGTTTTTT.

This sequence joins TRBV11-3 and TRBJ2-1; TRBD1 agrees at 11 bases. CDR3 length equals 15 residues. J lost 9 bases, V lost 7 bases, and 11 bases had no gene match. Germline V CDR1 and CDR2: SGHNT, YENEEA. CDR3 residues: CASTRTGGEVGEQFF. The DNA of the CDR3 is TGTGCCAGCACCAGGACAGGGGGCGAGGTTGGTGAGCAGTTCTTC.